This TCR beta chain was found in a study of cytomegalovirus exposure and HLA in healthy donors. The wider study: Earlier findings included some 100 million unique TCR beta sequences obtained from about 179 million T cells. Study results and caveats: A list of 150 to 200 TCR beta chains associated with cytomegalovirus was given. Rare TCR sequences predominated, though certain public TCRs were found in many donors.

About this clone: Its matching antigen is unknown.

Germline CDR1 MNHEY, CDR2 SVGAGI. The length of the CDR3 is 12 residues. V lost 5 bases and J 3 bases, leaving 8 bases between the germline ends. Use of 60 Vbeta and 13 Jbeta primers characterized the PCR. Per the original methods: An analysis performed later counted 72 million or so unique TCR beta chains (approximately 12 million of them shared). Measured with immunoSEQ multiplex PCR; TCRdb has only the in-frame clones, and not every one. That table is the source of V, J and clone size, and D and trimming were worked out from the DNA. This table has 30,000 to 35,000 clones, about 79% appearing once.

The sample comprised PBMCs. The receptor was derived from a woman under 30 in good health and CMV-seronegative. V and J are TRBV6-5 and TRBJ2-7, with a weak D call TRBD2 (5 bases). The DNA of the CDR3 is TGTGCCAGCAGTGGTCGGGGCTACGAGCAGTACTTC. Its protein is CASSGRGYEQYF.